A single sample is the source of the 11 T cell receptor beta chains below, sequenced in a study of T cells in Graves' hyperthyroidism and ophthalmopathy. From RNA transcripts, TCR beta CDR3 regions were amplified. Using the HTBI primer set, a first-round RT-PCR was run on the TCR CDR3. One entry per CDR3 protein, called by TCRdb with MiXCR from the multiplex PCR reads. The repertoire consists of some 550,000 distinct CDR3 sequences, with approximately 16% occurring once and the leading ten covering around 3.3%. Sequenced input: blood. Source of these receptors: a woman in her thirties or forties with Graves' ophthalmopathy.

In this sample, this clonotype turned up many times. DNA of the CDR3: TGCGCCAGCAAACTAAGCGTCGGCTCCTACAATGAGCAGTTCTTC. Translated: CASKLSVGSYNEQFF. The chain employs TRBV5-1 and TRBJ2-1, with D uncertain. Germline CDR1 SGHRS, CDR2 YFSETQ. The CDR3 contains 15 residues. Trimming removed 6 bases from V and 0 bases from J, with 13 bases in between.

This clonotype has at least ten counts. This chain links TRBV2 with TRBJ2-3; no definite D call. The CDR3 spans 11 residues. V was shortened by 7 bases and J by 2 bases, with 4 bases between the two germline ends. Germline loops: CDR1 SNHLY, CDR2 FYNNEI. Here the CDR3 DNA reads TGTGCCAGCACCTACACAGATACGCAGTATTTT. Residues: CASTYTDTQYF.

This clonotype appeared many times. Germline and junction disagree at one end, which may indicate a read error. The CDR3 DNA is TGTGCCAGCAGCTTAGCCCCCAGGGGAGAGACCCAGTACTTC. Its protein is CASSLAPRGETQYF. The chain uses TRBV12-3 or TRBV12-4 and TRBJ2-5; TRBD1 might be the D (6 bases). The CDR3 has 14 amino acids.

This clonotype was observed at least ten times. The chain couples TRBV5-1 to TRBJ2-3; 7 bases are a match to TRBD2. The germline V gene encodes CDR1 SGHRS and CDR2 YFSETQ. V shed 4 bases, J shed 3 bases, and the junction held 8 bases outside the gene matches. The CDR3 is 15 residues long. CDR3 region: CASSAGRERTDTQYF. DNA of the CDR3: TGCGCCAGCAGCGCGGGGAGGGAGAGGACAGATACGCAGTATTTT.

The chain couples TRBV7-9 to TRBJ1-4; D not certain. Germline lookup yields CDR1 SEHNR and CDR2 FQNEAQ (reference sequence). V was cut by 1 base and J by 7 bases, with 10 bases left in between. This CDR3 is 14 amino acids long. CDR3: CASSLGWPGEKLFF. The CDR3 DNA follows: TGTGCCAGCAGCTTAGGCTGGCCTGGTGAAAAACTGTTTTTT.

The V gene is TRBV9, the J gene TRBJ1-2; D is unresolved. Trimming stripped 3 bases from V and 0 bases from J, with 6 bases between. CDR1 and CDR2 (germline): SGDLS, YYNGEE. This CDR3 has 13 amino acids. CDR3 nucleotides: TGTGCCAGCAGCGCCGACCCTAACTATGGCTACACCTTC. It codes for CASSADPNYGYTF. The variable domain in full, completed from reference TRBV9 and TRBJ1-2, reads DSGVTQTPKHLITATGQRVTLRCSPRSGDLSVYWYQQSLDQGLQFLIQYYNGEERAKGNILERFSAQQFPDLHSELNLSSLELGDSALYFCASSADPNYGYTFGSGTRLTVV.

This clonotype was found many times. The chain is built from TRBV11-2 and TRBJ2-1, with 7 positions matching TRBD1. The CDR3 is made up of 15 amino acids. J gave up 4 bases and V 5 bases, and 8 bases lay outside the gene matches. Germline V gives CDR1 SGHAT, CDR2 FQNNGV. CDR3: CASSPGGHLYNEQFF. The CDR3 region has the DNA TGTGCCAGCAGCCCAGGGGGACATTTGTACAATGAGCAGTTCTTC. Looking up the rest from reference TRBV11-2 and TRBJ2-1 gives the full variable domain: EAGVAQSPRYKIIEKRQSVAFWCNPISGHATLYWYQQILGQGPKLLIQFQNNGVVDDSQLPKDRFSAERLKGVDSTLKIQPAKLEDSAVYLCASSPGGHLYNEQFFGPGTRLTVL.

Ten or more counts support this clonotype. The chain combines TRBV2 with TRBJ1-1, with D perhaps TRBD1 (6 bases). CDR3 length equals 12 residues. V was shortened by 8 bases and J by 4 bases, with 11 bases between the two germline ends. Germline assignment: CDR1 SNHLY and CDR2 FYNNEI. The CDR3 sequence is CASGIRGTEAFF. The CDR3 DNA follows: TGTGCCAGCGGCATCAGGGGCACTGAAGCTTTCTTT.

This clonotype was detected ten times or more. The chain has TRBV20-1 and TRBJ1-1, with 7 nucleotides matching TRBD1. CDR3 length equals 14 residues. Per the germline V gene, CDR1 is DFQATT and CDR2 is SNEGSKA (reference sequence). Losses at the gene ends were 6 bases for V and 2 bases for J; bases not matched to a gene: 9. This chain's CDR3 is CSALGGTVNTEAFF. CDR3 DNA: TGCAGTGCCCTGGGAGGGACAGTAAACACTGAAGCTTTCTTT.

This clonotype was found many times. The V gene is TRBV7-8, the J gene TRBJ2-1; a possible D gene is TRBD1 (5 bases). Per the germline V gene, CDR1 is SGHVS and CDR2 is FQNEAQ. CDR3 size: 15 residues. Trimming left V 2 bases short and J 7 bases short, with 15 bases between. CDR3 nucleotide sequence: TGTGCCAGCAGCTTACGCAGGGAAAGTATGAATGAGCAGTTCTTC. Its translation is CASSLRRESMNEQFF.

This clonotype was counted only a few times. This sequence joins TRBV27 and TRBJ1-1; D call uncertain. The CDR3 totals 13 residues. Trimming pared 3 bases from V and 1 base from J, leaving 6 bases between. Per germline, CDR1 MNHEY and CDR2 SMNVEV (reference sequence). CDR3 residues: CASSFNSNTEAFF. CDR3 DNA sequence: TGTGCCAGCAGTTTTAACTCGAACACTGAAGCTTTCTTT.